This TCR beta chain was obtained from a study of shared clonotypes between healthy human individuals. CD45RO-negative, CCR7-positively selected cells formed the naive CD8 fraction, excluding terminally differentiated effector memory CD45RA+ cells. Original methodology: Because ImmunoSEQ provided only junction sequences with no quality scores, the filtering differed. The data were produced by immunoSEQ multiplex PCR, yet TCRdb's version contains in-frame clones alone and is incomplete. V, J and clone size reflect that table, while D and trimming were determined from the DNA. This sample has nearly 2 million clones, with approximately 94% found just once. The V and J ends lost 6 bases and 0 bases respectively, with 9 bases between them. The germline gives CDR1 MNHEY, CDR2 SMNVEV (reference sequence). The CDR3 has 13 residues. General observations from the study: Clonotypes which were not shared had lower generation probabilities than clonotypes that all four donors shared.

A remark on this clone: What it binds is not known. This specimen includes other DNA sequences encoding the same CDR3.

The sequencing input was naive CD8+ T cells sorted from blood. The genes are TRBV27 and TRBJ2-7, with no clear D. The clonotype was recovered from a man between 18 and 29 years old in good health. In nucleotides, the CDR3 is TGTGCCAGCAGCCTGCGGTACTCCTACGAGCAGTACTTC. Translating it yields CASSLRYSYEQYF.